A single sample is the source of the 14 T cell receptor beta chains below, sequenced in a study of blood T cells in healthy people across ages. Through a sample-barcoded 5' primer and a J-beta primer mix, a second PCR was run for roughly 7 to 12 cycles. TCRdb re-called the 5' RACE reads with MiXCR, one entry per CDR3 protein. The sample contains about 1.6 million distinct CDR3 sequences, roughly 32% of which appear only once. Sequencing was performed on blood. These receptors originate from a woman under 40 in good health.

The chain has TRBV19 and TRBJ2-7, with TRBD1 matching 9 bases. Germline CDR1 and CDR2: LNHDA and SQIVND (reference sequence). This CDR3 spans 14 amino acids. The V gene end was trimmed by 4 bases and the J gene end by 5 bases; junction bases not matched to a gene: 6. The CDR3 DNA follows: TGTGCCAGTAGTACACAGGGGGCGCGGAACGAGCAGTACTTC. This gives the protein CASSTQGARNEQYF. The full variable domain, its missing parts supplied by reference TRBV19 and TRBJ2-7, is DGGITQSPKYLFRKEGQNVTLSCEQNLNHDAMYWYRQDPGQGLRLIYYSQIVNDFQKGDIAEGYSVSREKKESFPLTVTSAQKNPTAFYLCASSTQGARNEQYFGPGTRLTVT.

The chain links TRBV5-1 to TRBJ1-1, with TRBD1 as a possible D gene (5 bases). The V end was cut by 0 bases, the J end by 5 bases, with 11 bases between. Germline V gives CDR1 SGHRS, CDR2 YFSETQ. The CDR3 is made up of 14 amino acids. The DNA for the CDR3 is TGCGCCAGCAGCTTGGGACAGTCGGGTACTGAAGCTTTCTTT. It translates to CASSLGQSGTEAFF.

The sample holds many counts of this clonotype. The rearrangement links TRBV11-2 to TRBJ2-6; unclear D gene. The V and J ends lost 5 bases and 1 base respectively, with 9 bases between them. The CDR3 loop spans 15 amino acids. Germline V lookup: CDR1 SGHAT, CDR2 FQNNGV. The CDR3 DNA reads as TGTGCCAGCAGCCAGGAACCGTCTGGGGCCAACGTCCTGACTTTC. It specifies CASSQEPSGANVLTF.

V usage is TRBV25-1 and J usage is TRBJ1-2, with D hard to call. V lost 4 bases to trimming and J lost 5 bases, with 8 bases between them. Germline V gives CDR1 MGHDK, CDR2 SYGVNS. The length of the CDR3 is 12 residues. The chain's CDR3 is CASSALRYGYTF. The CDR3 DNA reads as TGTGCCAGCAGTGCCCTACGGTATGGCTACACCTTC.

This clonotype was observed at least ten times. This chain joins TRBV10-3 and TRBJ2-1; no firm D call. The CDR3 is 16 amino acids. Germline V gene lookup returns CDR1 ENHRY and CDR2 SYGVKD. Trimming stripped 0 bases from V and 6 bases from J, with 15 bases between. CDR3 region: CAISESKGLGSNEQFF. The CDR3 region has the DNA TGTGCCATCAGTGAGTCGAAAGGGTTGGGGTCCAATGAGCAGTTCTTC.

At least ten counts were recorded for this clonotype. This sequence joins TRBV7-8 and TRBJ1-2, with TRBD1 matching 10 bases. V gave up 5 bases and J gave up 6 bases; unmatched junction bases: 6. CDR1 and CDR2 from the germline V gene are SGHVS and FQNEAQ. CDR3 length: 14 amino acids. The CDR3 coding sequence is TGTGCCAGCAGCCCCGGACAGGGGGTAGATGGCTACACCTTC. It encodes CASSPGQGVDGYTF.

The CDR3 protein is CSAGTGTRRYEQYF. CDR3 bases: TGCAGTGCTGGAACCGGGACCAGGAGGTACGAGCAGTACTTC. This sequence joins TRBV20-1 and TRBJ2-7; D might be TRBD1 or TRBD2, each matching 5 bases. Germline assignment: CDR1 DFQATT and CDR2 SNEGSKA (reference sequence). Trimming took off 5 bases at V and 4 bases at J, with 18 bases between the two ends. The CDR3 covers 14 residues.

This sequence joins TRBV6-2 or TRBV6-3 and TRBJ2-7; 9 bases line up with TRBD1. The V gene's germline CDR1 is MNHEY and CDR2 SVGEGT. CDR3 length: 14 amino acids. J was trimmed by 3 bases and V by 2 bases; bases with no gene match: 2. The CDR3 region has the DNA TGTGCCAGCAGTTACCTGGACAGGGGCTACGAGCAGTACTTC. The encoded protein is CASSYLDRGYEQYF.

This clonotype was found a few times. The chain uses TRBV29-1 and TRBJ1-4; D call uncertain. Trimming pared 5 bases from V and 0 bases from J, leaving 7 bases between. Per the germline V gene, CDR1 is SQVTM and CDR2 is ANQGSEA. CDR3 length: 13 residues. This CDR3 reads CSVRTSTNEKLFF. DNA of the CDR3: TGCAGCGTTAGGACTTCAACTAATGAAAAACTGTTTTTT.

The V and J genes are TRBV28 and TRBJ1-2; no firm D call. Germline V CDR1 and CDR2: MDHEN, SYDVKM. The CDR3 sequence is 14 residues long. V dropped 6 bases and J dropped 4 bases, with 15 bases sitting between them. The DNA of the CDR3 is TGTGCCAGCAGCTCCTTTGAACTCTCCTATGGCTACACCTTC. Amino acid sequence: CASSSFELSYGYTF.

The chain carries TRBV14 and TRBJ1-1; possibly TRBD1 for D (5 bases). V lost 8 bases to trimming and J lost 4 bases, with 17 bases between them. The CDR3 spans 14 residues. Germline CDR1 is SGHDN and CDR2 is FVKESK. This chain's CDR3 is CASARDLSATEAFF. CDR3 sequence (DNA): TGTGCCAGCGCGCGGGACCTTTCTGCCACTGAAGCTTTCTTT.

J is TRBJ1-2 and V is TRBV30; D gene ambiguous. This CDR3 contains 13 residues. Germline V lookup: CDR1 GTSNPN, CDR2 SVGIG (reference sequence). V dropped 5 bases and J dropped 4 bases, with 14 bases sitting between them. The DNA for the CDR3 is TGTGCCTGGCTCGACGGGGTCACCTATGGCTACACCTTC. This sequence encodes CAWLDGVTYGYTF.

This clonotype was seen ten or more times. This chain connects TRBV20-1 to TRBJ2-1, with TRBD2 matching 7 bases. The CDR3 length is 13 residues. J was trimmed by 3 bases and V by 3 bases; bases with no gene match: 2. Germline V gene data show CDR1 as DFQATT and CDR2 as SNEGSKA (reference sequence). The CDR3 loop reads CSARGTNYNEQFF. The CDR3 coding sequence is TGCAGTGCTAGGGGGACTAACTACAATGAGCAGTTCTTC.

The sample holds a few counts of this clonotype. The V gene is TRBV11-2, the J gene TRBJ2-7, with 9 bases aligning to TRBD1. Looked up from germline, CDR1 is SGHAT and CDR2 is FQNNGV. V lost 4 bases and J lost 3; bases outside the gene matches: 7. This CDR3 is built from 15 residues. This chain's CDR3 is CASSSERTGDYEQYF. CDR3 in DNA: TGTGCCAGCAGCTCGGAGAGGACAGGGGACTACGAGCAGTACTTC. The whole variable domain, remainder taken from reference TRBV11-2 and TRBJ2-7, is EAGVAQSPRYKIIEKRQSVAFWCNPISGHATLYWYQQILGQGPKLLIQFQNNGVVDDSQLPKDRFSAERLKGVDSTLKIQPAKLEDSAVYLCASSSERTGDYEQYFGPGTRLTVT.